What follows are 28 T cell receptor beta chains derived from one specimen sequenced in a study of T cell repertoires in cytomegalovirus infection. Each CDR3 protein is one row after TCRdb ran MiXCR on the reads. The sample includes roughly 500,000 distinct CDR3 sequences, 16% of them seen just once. The sequenced material came from CD8+ T cells from PBMCs. Source of these receptors: a human donor in good health (CMV status not recorded). Some clones in this sample may be carry-over from other donors' samples.

This clonotype was recorded at least ten times. V is TRBV12-3 or TRBV12-4 and J is TRBJ2-7; D unresolved. Trimming cost V 3 bases and J 5 bases, with 17 bases left between them. The CDR3 runs to 15 residues. CDR3 DNA sequence: TGTGCCAGCAGTTTGTTTATTGGGCAGCCCAACGAGCAGTACTTC. Amino acids: CASSLFIGQPNEQYF.

This clonotype was seen at least ten times. The chain joins TRBV20-1 to TRBJ1-2; 9 bases fit TRBD1. The CDR3 extends over 15 amino acids. V lost 0 bases, J lost 8 bases, and 10 bases stayed unmatched. CDR1 is DFQATT and CDR2 is SNEGSKA in the germline V gene (reference sequence). The CDR3 is CSARDPRQGVGGYTF. The CDR3 DNA reads as TGCAGTGCTAGAGATCCAAGACAGGGGGTCGGCGGCTACACCTTC.

This clonotype has only a few counts. The V and J genes are TRBV9 and TRBJ2-1; 7 nucleotides line up with TRBD2. Per germline, CDR1 SGDLS and CDR2 YYNGEE. Trimming removed 4 bases from V and 0 bases from J; junction bases left unmatched: 4. The CDR3 is made up of 15 amino acids. In DNA form, the CDR3 reads TGTGCCAGCAGCTTCCAGCGGGACTCCTACAATGAGCAGTTCTTC. Translating gives CASSFQRDSYNEQFF.

This clonotype has more than one count but fewer than ten. This chain links TRBV2 with TRBJ2-5; 7 nucleotides match TRBD1. The CDR3 sequence is 15 residues long. Germline loops: CDR1 SNHLY, CDR2 FYNNEI. V gave up 5 bases and J gave up 4 bases; unmatched junction bases: 10. The CDR3 loop reads CASSRNRQGSETQYF. The CDR3 DNA is TGTGCCAGCAGTCGCAACCGACAGGGTTCAGAGACCCAGTACTTC.

The V gene is TRBV19, the J gene TRBJ2-5, with D hard to call. CDR3 size: 14 residues. Germline CDR1 reads LNHDA; CDR2 reads SQIVND (reference sequence). V was trimmed by 1 base and J by 5 bases, leaving 11 bases between them. DNA for the CDR3: TGTGCCAGTAGTATAGTCCCTGAAGGGGAGACCCAGTACTTC. Protein product: CASSIVPEGETQYF.

As for this clonotype: Possible read error: a much larger clone is one base away. The J gene is TRBJ2-2, the V gene TRBV24-1; maybe TRBD2 (5 bases). Germline lookup yields CDR1 KGHDR and CDR2 SFDVKD. CDR3 length equals 14 residues. The CDR3: CATRGPRSDGELVF. The CDR3 DNA sequence: TGTGCCACCAGAGGCCCCAGGTCCGACGGGGAGCTGGTTTTT.

The J gene is TRBJ2-7, the V gene TRBV9, with 10 bases identical to TRBD2. V shed 3 bases, J shed 3 bases, and the junction held 12 bases outside the gene matches. Germline loops: CDR1 SGDLS, CDR2 YYNGEE. The CDR3 runs 17 residues. In DNA form, the CDR3 reads TGTGCCAGCAGCGACGCCACAGGACTAGCGGCGGACTACGAGCAGTACTTC. It yields the protein CASSDATGLAADYEQYF.

The gene calls are TRBV18 and TRBJ1-1, with a weak D call TRBD1 (5 bases). The CDR3 totals 12 residues. Trimming stripped 3 bases from V and 7 bases from J, with 9 bases between. Germline CDR1 and CDR2: KGHSH and LQKENI. The CDR3 DNA is TGTGCCAGCTCACCGCCGGGACGTGAAGCTTTCTTT. Its translation: CASSPPGREAFF.

There are a few counts of this clonotype. The J gene is TRBJ2-3, the V gene TRBV5-4; D may be TRBD1 or TRBD2 (6 bases each). The V and J ends lost 4 bases and 5 bases respectively, with 23 bases between them. Per the germline V gene, CDR1 is SGHNT and CDR2 is YYREEE (reference sequence). CDR3 size: 17 residues. The CDR3 DNA is TGTGCCAGCAGCCTGGTCCGGTATGGGGGGCCGGGAGATACGCAGTATTTT. It specifies CASSLVRYGGPGDTQYF.

The rearrangement joins TRBV2 to TRBJ1-1; D gene unclear. The V and J ends lost 7 bases and 7 bases respectively, with 19 bases between them. Germline CDR1 reads SNHLY; CDR2 reads FYNNEI. This CDR3 contains 14 residues. DNA of the CDR3: TGTGCCAGCACTACACTTGAGGGAAGAATTGAAGCTTTCTTT. Amino acids: CASTTLEGRIEAFF.

In its sample, this clonotype was seen many times. The V call is TRBV7-9, the J call TRBJ2-7; perhaps TRBD1 as D (6 bases). The CDR3 sequence is 15 residues long. In germline, CDR1 is SEHNR, CDR2 FQNEAQ (reference sequence). The V gene lost 5 bases and the J gene lost 2 bases, with 16 bases spanning the gap. The CDR3, as DNA: TGTGCCAGCAGCCACGGGACACCCCTAACCTACGAGCAGTACTTC. It yields the protein CASSHGTPLTYEQYF. The full variable domain, rest sourced from reference TRBV7-9 and TRBJ2-7, is DTGVSQNPRHKITKRGQNVTFRCDPISEHNRLYWYRQTLGQGPEFLTYFQNEAQLEKSRLLSDRFSAERPKGSFSTLEIQRTEQGDSAMYLCASSHGTPLTYEQYFGPGTRLTVT.

This clonotype appeared many times. The V and J genes are TRBV5-5 and TRBJ2-3; a possible D gene is TRBD1 (6 bases). Trimming removed 4 bases at V and 2 bases at J, with 17 bases between. The CDR3 runs 16 residues. CDR1 is SGHKS and CDR2 is YYEKEE in the germline V gene (reference sequence). The DNA for the CDR3 is TGTGCCAGCAGCCTGGATCGAAGGGGGTACACAGATACGCAGTATTTT. Amino acid sequence: CASSLDRRGYTDTQYF. Full variable domain (outside the CDR3, taken from reference TRBV5-5 and TRBJ2-3): DAGVTQSPTHLIKTRGQQVTLRCSPISGHKSVSWYQQVLGQGPQFIFQYYEKEERGRGNFPDRFSARQFPNYSSELNVNALLLGDSALYLCASSLDRRGYTDTQYFGPGTRLTVL.

Only a few counts were recorded for this clonotype. The genes are TRBV4-1 and TRBJ1-1; 9 nucleotides match TRBD1. The CDR3 is 17 amino acids. V lost 6 bases, J lost 5 bases, and 16 bases stayed unmatched. Germline values: CDR1 MGHRA, CDR2 YSYEKL. The CDR3 nucleotides are TGCGCCAGCAGTCACTCCGGGACAGGGATTGGGGCTACTGAAGCTTTCTTT. This codes for CASSHSGTGIGATEAFF.

This clonotype appeared many times. This chain uses TRBV7-9 with TRBJ2-7; either TRBD1 or TRBD2 may supply D (6 bases each). Germline assignment: CDR1 SEHNR and CDR2 FQNEAQ (reference sequence). The germline V and J ends were trimmed by 8 bases and 3 bases, with 17 bases remaining between them. The CDR3 sequence is 14 residues long. CDR3 nucleotides: TGTGCCAGCGGGATTTTCGGGGGCGGCTACGAGCAGTACTTC. Translating it yields CASGIFGGGYEQYF.

Only a few counts were recorded for this clonotype. One end of the junction varies from germline; a read error may be responsible. The gene calls are TRBV4-1 and TRBJ1-2; TRBD1 matches at 9 bases. The CDR3 runs 18 residues. The germline V gene encodes CDR1 MGHRA and CDR2 YSYEKL. CDR3: CASSQDWTGETLNYGYTF. The CDR3, as DNA: TGTGCCAGCAGCCAAGATTGGACAGGGGAGACTCTTAACTATGGCTACACCTTC.

This clonotype was recorded at least ten times. V and J are TRBV28 and TRBJ2-5; D tentatively fits TRBD1 or TRBD2 (5 bases each). This CDR3 region has 13 residues. Germline CDR1 and CDR2: MDHEN and SYDVKM. V was trimmed by 6 bases and J by 2 bases, leaving 10 bases between them. This chain's CDR3 is CASSGTAQETQYF. In DNA form, the CDR3 reads TGTGCCAGCAGCGGGACGGCTCAAGAGACCCAGTACTTC.

The table lists this clonotype with a few counts. V usage is TRBV20-1 and J usage is TRBJ1-1; D is uncertain. Deletions cut 7 bases from V and 1 base from J, with 16 bases between. The CDR3 totals 14 residues. The germline V gene has CDR1 DFQATT and CDR2 SNEGSKA (reference sequence). The CDR3: CSVRSPRRNTEAFF. The CDR3 DNA reads TGCAGTGTCCGAAGCCCTCGCAGGAACACTGAAGCTTTCTTT.

J is TRBJ2-7 and V is TRBV27; 8 positions match TRBD1. From germline, CDR1 is MNHEY and CDR2 SMNVEV (reference sequence). The CDR3 is made up of 14 amino acids. V lost 6 bases to trimming and J lost 3 bases; unmatched junction nucleotides: 7. This CDR3 is CASRQGQAIYEQYF. The DNA for the CDR3 is TGTGCCAGCAGACAGGGACAGGCGATCTACGAGCAGTACTTC.

This clonotype occurred many times. CDR3 loop: CASSFTGTGGMNTEAFF. CDR3 DNA: TGTGCCAGCAGCTTCACCGGGACAGGGGGTATGAACACTGAAGCTTTCTTT. The chain carries TRBV11-2 and TRBJ1-1; TRBD1 agrees at 11 bases. The germline gives CDR1 SGHAT, CDR2 FQNNGV. This CDR3 is 17 amino acids long. Trimming removed 3 bases from V and 0 bases from J; junction bases left unmatched: 6.

This clonotype was detected only a few times. This chain connects TRBV9 to TRBJ2-1; 8 bases are shared with TRBD2. This CDR3 contains 15 residues. With V trimmed by 2 bases and J by 4 bases, 5 bases remained unmatched. Per germline, CDR1 SGDLS and CDR2 YYNGEE. The CDR3 DNA reads TGTGCCAGCAGCGTGGTGGGCGGGGGGTACAATGAGCAGTTCTTC. The encoded protein is CASSVVGGGYNEQFF.

This clonotype was detected ten times or more. The rearrangement links TRBV6-1 to TRBJ1-5; D is perhaps TRBD1 (5 bases). CDR1 is MNHNS and CDR2 is SASEGT in the germline V gene. V was trimmed by 7 bases and J by 1 base, leaving 17 bases between them. This CDR3 spans 16 amino acids. The CDR3 DNA reads as TGTGCCAGCAACCCCTCTGTCTGGGACAGCAATCAGCCCCAGCATTTT. Translated, it gives CASNPSVWDSNQPQHF.

Many counts were recorded for this clonotype. The chain uses TRBV10-3 and TRBJ2-1, with no clear D. Germline V gene lookup returns CDR1 ENHRY and CDR2 SYGVKD. V lost 8 bases and J 7 bases, leaving 15 bases between the germline ends. The CDR3 contains 13 residues. The DNA of the CDR3 is TGTGCCATCTCGGCCCCCGTGGGGAATGAGCAGTTCTTC. Protein sequence: CAISAPVGNEQFF.

The sample holds a few counts of this clonotype. The chain couples TRBV7-9 to TRBJ1-1, with D possibly TRBD1 on 6 matching bases. This CDR3 is built from 17 residues. CDR1 and CDR2 from the germline V gene are SEHNR and FQNEAQ (reference sequence). V gave up 1 base and J gave up 0 bases, with 15 bases separating them. CDR3 protein: CASSLDGGALLNTEAFF. DNA of the CDR3: TGTGCCAGCAGCTTAGATGGGGGGGCTTTATTGAACACTGAAGCTTTCTTT.

This clonotype was seen many times. The V call is TRBV28, the J call TRBJ2-7; no clear D. The CDR3 covers 15 residues. V was cut by 8 bases and J by 0 bases, with 17 bases left in between. CDR1 MDHEN and CDR2 SYDVKM come from the germline V gene. The CDR3 sequence: CASREGKKSSYEQYF. The CDR3 region has the DNA TGTGCCAGCCGAGAAGGGAAGAAAAGCTCCTACGAGCAGTACTTC.

This clonotype was counted a few times. The CDR3 DNA is TGTGCCAGTAGTATCCCACTAACGACAGGGAAGGATAACTATGGCTACACCTTC. Translating it yields CASSIPLTTGKDNYGYTF. The chain uses TRBV19 and TRBJ1-2; 7 bases agree with TRBD1. The CDR3 length is 18 residues. Germline assignment: CDR1 LNHDA and CDR2 SQIVND (reference sequence). Trimming cost V 3 bases and J 1 base; bases outside gene matches: 14.

This sequence joins TRBV12-3 or TRBV12-4 and TRBJ1-1; no clear D. CDR3 length: 15 residues. V lost 6 bases and J 3 bases, leaving 17 bases between the germline ends. The CDR3 region has the DNA TGTGCCAGCAGGAACCGGTACAGTCAACACACTGAAGCTTTCTTT. Translated, it gives CASRNRYSQHTEAFF.

This clonotype was recorded at least ten times. This chain links TRBV7-9 with TRBJ1-2; possible D gene TRBD1, 6 bases. V shed 3 bases and J shed 3 bases, with 17 bases lying between them. CDR1 and CDR2 (germline): SEHNR, FQNEAQ (reference sequence). The CDR3 contains 16 residues. CDR3 amino acids: CASSFPGQGYDYGYTF. The CDR3 nucleotides are TGTGCCAGCAGCTTCCCGGGGCAGGGGTACGACTATGGCTACACCTTC.

This rearrangement joins TRBV7-9 to TRBJ2-1; D is perhaps TRBD1 (6 bases). The CDR3 has 14 amino acids. Germline CDR1 SEHNR, CDR2 FQNEAQ (reference sequence). V shed 4 bases and J shed 8 bases, with 15 bases lying between them. The CDR3, as DNA: TGTGCCAGCAGCTCGCCAGGGGCGAGGTATGAGCAGTTCTTC. Amino acid sequence: CASSSPGARYEQFF.